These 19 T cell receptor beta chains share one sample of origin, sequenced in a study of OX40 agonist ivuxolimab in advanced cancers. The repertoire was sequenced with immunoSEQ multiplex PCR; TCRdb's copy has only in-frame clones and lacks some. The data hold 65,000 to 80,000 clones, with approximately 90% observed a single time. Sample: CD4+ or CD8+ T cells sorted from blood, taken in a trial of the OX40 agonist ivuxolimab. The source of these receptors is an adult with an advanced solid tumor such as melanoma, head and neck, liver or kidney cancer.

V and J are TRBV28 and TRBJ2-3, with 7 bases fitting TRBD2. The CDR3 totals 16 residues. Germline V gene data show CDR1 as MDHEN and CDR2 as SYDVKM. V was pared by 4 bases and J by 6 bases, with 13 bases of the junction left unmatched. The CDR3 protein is CASSSLAGSGVDTQYF. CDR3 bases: TGTGCCAGCAGTTCCCTCGCGGGGAGCGGGGTTGATACGCAGTATTTT.

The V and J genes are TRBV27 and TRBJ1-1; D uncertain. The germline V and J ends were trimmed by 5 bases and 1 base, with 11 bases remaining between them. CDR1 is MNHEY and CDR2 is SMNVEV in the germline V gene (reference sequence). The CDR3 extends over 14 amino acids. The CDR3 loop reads CASSPPRANTEAFF. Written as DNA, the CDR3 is TGTGCCAGCAGTCCACCGCGCGCGAACACTGAAGCTTTCTTT.

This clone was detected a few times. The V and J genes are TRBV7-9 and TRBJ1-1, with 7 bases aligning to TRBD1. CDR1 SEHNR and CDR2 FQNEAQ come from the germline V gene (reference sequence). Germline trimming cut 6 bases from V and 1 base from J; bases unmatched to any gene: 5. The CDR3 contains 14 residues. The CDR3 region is CASSLTGRNTEAFF. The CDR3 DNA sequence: TGTGCCAGCAGTTTGACAGGGAGGAACACTGAAGCTTTCTTT.

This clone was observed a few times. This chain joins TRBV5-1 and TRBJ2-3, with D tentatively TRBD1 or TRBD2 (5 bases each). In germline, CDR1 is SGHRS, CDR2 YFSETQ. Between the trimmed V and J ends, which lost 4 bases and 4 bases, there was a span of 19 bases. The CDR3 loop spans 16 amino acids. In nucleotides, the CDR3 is TGCGCCAGCAGCCGGGGAAGTACGACAGAGGCAGATACGCAGTATTTT. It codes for CASSRGSTTEADTQYF.

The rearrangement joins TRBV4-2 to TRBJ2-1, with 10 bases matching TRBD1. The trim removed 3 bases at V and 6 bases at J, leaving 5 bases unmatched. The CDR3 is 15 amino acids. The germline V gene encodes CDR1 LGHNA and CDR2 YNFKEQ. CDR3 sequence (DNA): TGTGCCAGCAGCCACACCGGGACAGGGGTCAATGAGCAGTTCTTC. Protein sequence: CASSHTGTGVNEQFF.

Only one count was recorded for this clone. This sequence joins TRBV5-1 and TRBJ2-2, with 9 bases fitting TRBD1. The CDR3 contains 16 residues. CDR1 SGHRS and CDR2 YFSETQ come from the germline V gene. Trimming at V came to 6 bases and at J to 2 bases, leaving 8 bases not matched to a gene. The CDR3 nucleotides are TGCGCCAGCACGGGGACAGGGAGTTTTAACACCGGGGAGCTGTTTTTT. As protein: CASTGTGSFNTGELFF.

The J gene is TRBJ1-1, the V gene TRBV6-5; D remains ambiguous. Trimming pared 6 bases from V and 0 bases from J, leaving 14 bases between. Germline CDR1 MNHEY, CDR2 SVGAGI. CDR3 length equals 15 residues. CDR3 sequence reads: CASSQRWQMNTEAFF. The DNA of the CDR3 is TGTGCCAGCAGCCAAAGGTGGCAGATGAACACTGAAGCTTTCTTT.

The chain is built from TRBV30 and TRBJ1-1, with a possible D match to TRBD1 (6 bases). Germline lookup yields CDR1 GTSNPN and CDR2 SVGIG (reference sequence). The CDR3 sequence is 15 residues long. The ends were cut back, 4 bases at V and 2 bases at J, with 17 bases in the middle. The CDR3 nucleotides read TGTGCCTGGACCCAAAACTACAGGGCAAACACTGAAGCTTTCTTT. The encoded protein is CAWTQNYRANTEAFF.

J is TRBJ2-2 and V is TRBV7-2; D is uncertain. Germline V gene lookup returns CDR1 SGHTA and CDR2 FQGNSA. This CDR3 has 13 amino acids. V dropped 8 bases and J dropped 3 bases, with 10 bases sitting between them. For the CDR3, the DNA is TGTGCCAGCTCCCCGCAGGACACCGGGGAGCTGTTTTTT. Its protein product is CASSPQDTGELFF.

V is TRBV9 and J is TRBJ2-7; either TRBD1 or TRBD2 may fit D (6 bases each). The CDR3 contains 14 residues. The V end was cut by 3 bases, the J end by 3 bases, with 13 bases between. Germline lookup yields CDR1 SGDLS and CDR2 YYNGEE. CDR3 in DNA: TGTGCCAGCAGCGGGGGGGCTAAAGGCTACGAGCAGTACTTC. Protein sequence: CASSGGAKGYEQYF. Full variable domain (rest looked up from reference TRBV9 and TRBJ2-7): DSGVTQTPKHLITATGQRVTLRCSPRSGDLSVYWYQQSLDQGLQFLIQYYNGEERAKGNILERFSAQQFPDLHSELNLSSLELGDSALYFCASSGGAKGYEQYFGPGTRLTVT.

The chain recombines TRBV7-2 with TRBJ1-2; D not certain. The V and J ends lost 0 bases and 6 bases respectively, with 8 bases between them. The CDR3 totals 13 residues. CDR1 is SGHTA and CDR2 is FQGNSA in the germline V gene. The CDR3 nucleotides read TGTGCCAGCAGCTTAGCGGTGGTTGATGGCTACACCTTC. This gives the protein CASSLAVVDGYTF.

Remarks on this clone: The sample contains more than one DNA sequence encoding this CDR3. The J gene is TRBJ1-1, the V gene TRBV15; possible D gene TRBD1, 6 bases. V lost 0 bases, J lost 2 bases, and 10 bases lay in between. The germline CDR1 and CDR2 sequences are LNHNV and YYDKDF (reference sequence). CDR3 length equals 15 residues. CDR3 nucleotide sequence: TGTGCCACCAGCAGAGATACAGGGCCAAACACTGAAGCTTTCTTT. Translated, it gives CATSRDTGPNTEAFF.

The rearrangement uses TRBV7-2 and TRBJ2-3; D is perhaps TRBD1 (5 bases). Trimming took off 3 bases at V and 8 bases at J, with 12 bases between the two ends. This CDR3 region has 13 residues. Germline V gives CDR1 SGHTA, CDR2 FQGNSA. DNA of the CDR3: TGTGCCAGCAGCTTCTACTCCCAGGGTACGCAGTATTTT. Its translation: CASSFYSQGTQYF.

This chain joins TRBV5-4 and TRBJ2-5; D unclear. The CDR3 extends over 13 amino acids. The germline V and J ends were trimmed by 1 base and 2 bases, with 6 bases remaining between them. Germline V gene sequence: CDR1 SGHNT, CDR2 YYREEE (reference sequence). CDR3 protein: CASSLPTQETQYF. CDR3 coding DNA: TGTGCCAGCAGCTTGCCTACGCAAGAGACCCAGTACTTC.

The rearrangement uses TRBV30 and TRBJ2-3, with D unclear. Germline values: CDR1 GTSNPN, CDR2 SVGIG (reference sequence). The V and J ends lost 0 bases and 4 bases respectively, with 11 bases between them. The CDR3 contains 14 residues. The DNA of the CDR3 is TGTGCCTGGAGTGTAGGGCTAGGATCAGATACGCAGTATTTT. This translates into CAWSVGLGSDTQYF.

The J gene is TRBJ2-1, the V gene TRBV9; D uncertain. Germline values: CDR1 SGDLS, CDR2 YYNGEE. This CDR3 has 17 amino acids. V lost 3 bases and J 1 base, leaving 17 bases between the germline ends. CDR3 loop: CASSGARVGISYNEQFF. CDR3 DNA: TGTGCCAGCAGCGGGGCCCGGGTAGGAATTTCCTACAATGAGCAGTTCTTC.

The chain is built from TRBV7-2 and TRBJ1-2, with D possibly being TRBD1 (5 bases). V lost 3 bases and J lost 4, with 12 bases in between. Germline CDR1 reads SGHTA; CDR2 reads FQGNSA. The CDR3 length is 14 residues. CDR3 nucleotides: TGTGCCAGCAGCTTTAGACAGCCTCTCTATGGCTACACCTTC. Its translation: CASSFRQPLYGYTF.

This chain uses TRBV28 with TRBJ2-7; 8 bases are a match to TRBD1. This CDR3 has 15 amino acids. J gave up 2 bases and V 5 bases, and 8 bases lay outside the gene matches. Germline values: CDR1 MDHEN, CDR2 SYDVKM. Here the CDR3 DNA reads TGTGCCAGCAGTCCCCGGGACAGGCCTCCCTACGAGCAGTACTTC. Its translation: CASSPRDRPPYEQYF.

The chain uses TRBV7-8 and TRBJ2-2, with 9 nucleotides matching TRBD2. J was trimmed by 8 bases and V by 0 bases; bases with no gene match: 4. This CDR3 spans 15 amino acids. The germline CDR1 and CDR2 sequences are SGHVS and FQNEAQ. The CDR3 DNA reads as TGTGCCAGCAGCTTAGCGTTAGCGGGAGCGGGGGAGCTGTTTTTT. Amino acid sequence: CASSLALAGAGELFF.